The sample holds one count of the clone carrying this TCR beta chain. Its antigen remains unknown. The donors were in the roughly 130-subject validation cohort; that cohort was separate from the roughly 700-subject first cohort. The data were produced by immunoSEQ multiplex PCR, yet TCRdb's version contains in-frame clones alone and is incomplete. The table records over 200,000 clones, around 88% of them present only once. The data stem from a study of cytomegalovirus exposure and HLA in healthy donors. Study results and limitations: According to reports, the classifier identified cytomegalovirus status with high specificity and sensitivity.

The germline CDR1 and CDR2 sequences are SGHTA and FQGNSA. V was cut by 2 bases and J by 4 bases, with 14 bases left in between. The CDR3 contains 15 residues. This TCR derives from a young woman in good health and CMV-seronegative. The V and J genes are TRBV7-2 and TRBJ2-5; possibly TRBD2 for D (6 bases). The sample taken for sequencing was PBMCs. The CDR3 spells CASSLLGGGGETQYF. The CDR3 DNA is TGTGCCAGCAGCTTACTCGGGGGAGGCGGAGAGACCCAGTACTTC.